This TCR beta chain came from a study of OX40 agonist ivuxolimab in advanced cancers. Repertoires were generated with immunoSEQ multiplex PCR, while TCRdb's copy carries only in-frame clones and drops some. The sample carries around 67,000 clones, about 89% recorded once. The CDR3 has 15 residues. Per germline, CDR1 SNHLY and CDR2 FYNNEI. With 4 bases removed from V and 0 bases from J, the gap between germline ends came to 9 bases. The sequence derives from an adult with an advanced solid tumor such as melanoma, head and neck, liver or kidney cancer. The source was CD4+ or CD8+ T cells sorted from blood, collected in a trial of the OX40 agonist ivuxolimab. J is TRBJ2-2 and V is TRBV2, with unresolved D. The CDR3 protein is CASSVGSTNTGELFF. The CDR3 nucleotides are TGTGCCAGCAGTGTAGGATCTACGAACACCGGGGAGCTGTTTTTT. The full variable domain, rest sourced from reference TRBV2 and TRBJ2-2, is EPEVTQTPSHQVTQMGQEVILRCVPISNHLYFYWYRQILGQKVEFLVSFYNNEISEKSEIFDDQFSVERPDGSNFTLKIRSTKLEDSAMYFCASSVGSTNTGELFFGEGSRLTVL.